The source of this T cell receptor (beta chain) is a study of OX40 agonist ivuxolimab in advanced cancers. Study-wide results and limits: Expanded clones tended on average to be more numerous among CD8+ T cells than CD4+.

Produced via immunoSEQ multiplex PCR; TCRdb's table is partial and in-frame only. The table includes about 26,000 clones, approximately 83% detected once. With 5 bases removed from V and 2 bases from J, the gap between germline ends came to 15 bases. The CDR3 sequence is 15 residues long. The V gene's germline CDR1 is SGHVS and CDR2 FNYEAQ. This clone appeared a single time. Its antigen is currently unknown. The chain recombines TRBV7-6 with TRBJ1-1; D is unresolved. Source: CD4+ or CD8+ T cells sorted from blood, taken in a trial of the OX40 agonist ivuxolimab. The sequence derives from an adult with an advanced solid tumor such as melanoma, head and neck, liver or kidney cancer. CDR3: CASSPFGPLNTEAFF. In DNA, the CDR3 is TGTGCCAGCAGCCCGTTTGGGCCATTAAACACTGAAGCTTTCTTT.